One and the same sample provided the 30 T cell receptor beta chains below, sequenced in a study of regulatory T cells in long-lasting Graves disease. Time point described: newly diagnosed GD, antithyroid drugs for less than 3 months. With RNA extracted from PBMCs as input, the TCR library was made. Libraries of TCR beta came from iRepertoire HTBI primers plus Arm-PCR of CDR3 regions. TCRdb passed the multiplex PCR reads through MiXCR, listing each CDR3 protein once. Here the sample spans 540,000 or so distinct CDR3 sequences, approximately 13% being singletons. The same sample was also used in a study of T cells in Graves' hyperthyroidism and ophthalmopathy.

The sample in question was peripheral blood mononuclear cells (PBMCs), obtained at new diagnosis, from a patient treated with antithyroid drugs. The receptor set was obtained from a young man with Graves disease.

This clonotype was observed at least ten times. J is TRBJ1-1 and V is TRBV11-3; D perhaps matches TRBD1 (6 bases). CDR3 length equals 13 residues. Trimming shortened V by 3 bases and J by 4 bases, and 9 bases separated the two germline ends. CDR1 is SGHNT, CDR2 YENEEA, per germline. CDR3 loop: CASSLGAATEAFF. In DNA form, the CDR3 reads TGTGCCAGCAGCTTGGGGGCTGCCACTGAAGCTTTCTTT.

The CDR3 region is CASSQVAAVEQFF. The CDR3, as DNA: TGTGCCAGCAGCCAAGTCGCAGCGGTTGAGCAGTTCTTC. The chain links TRBV3-1 to TRBJ2-1, with D possibly being TRBD2 (5 bases). This CDR3 spans 13 amino acids. CDR1 and CDR2 from the germline V gene are LGHDT and YNNKEL (reference sequence). V was shortened by 1 base and J by 9 bases, with 10 bases between the two germline ends.

The CDR3, as DNA: TGTGCCAGCAGCAGTACAGGGCTGAACACTGAAGCTTTCTTT. Amino acid sequence: CASSSTGLNTEAFF. The rearrangement links TRBV28 to TRBJ1-1, with a tentative D call TRBD1 (6 bases). The V and J ends lost 6 bases and 0 bases respectively, with 11 bases between them. The germline gives CDR1 MDHEN, CDR2 SYDVKM. This CDR3 is built from 14 residues.

This clonotype was counted ten times or more. The chain has TRBV12-3 or TRBV12-4 and TRBJ2-1; 11 bases match TRBD2. V lost 6 bases to trimming and J lost 13 bases; unmatched junction nucleotides: 14. This CDR3 spans 15 amino acids. CDR3 nucleotides: TGTGCCAGCAGCTTTCGTACGACTAGCGGGGCCGACCAGTTCTTC. It specifies CASSFRTTSGADQFF.

This clonotype was counted at least ten times. The chain joins TRBV5-6 to TRBJ1-1; D gene uncertain. Trimming removed 4 bases at V and 5 bases at J, with 12 bases between. Germline V gives CDR1 SGHDT, CDR2 YYEEEE. This CDR3 spans 13 amino acids. In nucleotides, the CDR3 is TGTGCCAGCAGCGTAGAGCGCGGGACTGAAGCTTTCTTT. Protein product: CASSVERGTEAFF.

In this sample, this clonotype turned up a few times. V usage is TRBV5-1 and J usage is TRBJ2-1; D may be TRBD1 or TRBD2 (6 bases each). This CDR3 contains 16 residues. V lost 4 bases to trimming and J lost 7 bases, with 21 bases between them. Per the germline V gene, CDR1 is SGHRS and CDR2 is YFSETQ. Here the CDR3 reads CASSVLRDSGTNEQFF. CDR3 sequence (DNA): TGCGCCAGCAGCGTTCTACGGGACTCCGGGACAAATGAGCAGTTCTTC.

In this sample, this clonotype turned up once. With a far larger clone one base away, a read error is the likely cause. The CDR3 loop is CASSERTPADNEQFF. DNA of the CDR3: TGTGCCAGCAGTGAACGGACTCCAGCGGACAATGAGCAGTTCTTC. The chain combines TRBV27 with TRBJ2-1, with D possibly TRBD2 on 5 matching bases. The CDR3 totals 15 residues. Germline V gene lookup returns CDR1 MNHEY and CDR2 SMNVEV (reference sequence). V was pared by 5 bases and J by 5 bases, with 16 bases between.

This clonotype has a count of ten or more. V and J are TRBV7-9 and TRBJ2-7; a weak D match, TRBD1 (6 bases). The CDR3 spans 13 residues. The V and J ends lost 4 bases and 7 bases respectively, with 14 bases between them. From germline, CDR1 is SEHNR and CDR2 FQNEAQ (reference sequence). The CDR3 sequence: CASSSYRVREQYF. CDR3 coding DNA: TGTGCCAGCAGCTCCTACAGGGTCCGGGAGCAGTACTTC.

This clonotype showed up many times. The chain is built from TRBV10-2 and TRBJ2-3; 8 positions match TRBD2. Trimming at V came to 7 bases and at J to 4 bases, leaving 10 bases not matched to a gene. This CDR3 has 15 residues. Germline values: CDR1 WSHSY, CDR2 SAAADI. The CDR3 nucleotides are TGCGCCAGCAAGGACAACCAGCGGGAGTCAGATACGCAGTATTTT. Translating it yields CASKDNQRESDTQYF.

This clonotype was counted a few times. CDR3 sequence reads: CASSQEDYREKLFF. The CDR3 DNA follows: TGCGCCAGCAGCCAAGAAGACTATCGTGAAAAACTGTTTTTT. This chain links TRBV4-1 with TRBJ1-4; unclear D gene. This CDR3 is built from 14 residues. Germline CDR1 MGHRA, CDR2 YSYEKL. V gave up 0 bases and J gave up 7 bases, with 9 bases separating them.

This clonotype was counted at least ten times. This chain connects TRBV14 to TRBJ2-1; 8 nucleotides align to TRBD2. V shed 2 bases and J 6 bases; nucleotides not matched to a gene: 9. Germline V gives CDR1 SGHDN, CDR2 FVKESK. CDR3 size: 16 residues. CDR3 nucleotide sequence: TGTGCCAGCAGCCAAAGGGCGGGAGGCCTCAGCAATGAGCAGTTCTTC. Translating gives CASSQRAGGLSNEQFF.

The sample holds many counts of this clonotype. The chain links TRBV28 to TRBJ2-1; 9 bases align to TRBD2. The CDR3 loop spans 15 amino acids. The V and J ends lost 6 bases and 6 bases, in that order; junction bases with no gene match: 9. The germline CDR1 and CDR2 sequences are MDHEN and SYDVKM. The CDR3 loop reads CASSGAGAGGNEQFF. DNA for the CDR3: TGTGCCAGCAGCGGAGCGGGAGCGGGAGGCAATGAGCAGTTCTTC.

The CDR3, as DNA: TGCAGTGTTGGGGCCCGACTAAATGAAAAACTGTTTTTT. Translation gives CSVGARLNEKLFF. This chain uses TRBV20-1 with TRBJ1-4; perhaps TRBD1 as D (5 bases). The germline V gene encodes CDR1 DFQATT and CDR2 SNEGSKA (reference sequence). V was cut by 7 bases and J by 5 bases, with 14 bases left in between. The CDR3 totals 13 residues.

The chain employs TRBV7-9 and TRBJ2-1; D is perhaps TRBD2 (5 bases). This CDR3 region has 15 residues. With 2 bases removed from V and 2 bases from J, the gap between germline ends came to 10 bases. The germline V gene has CDR1 SEHNR and CDR2 FQNEAQ (reference sequence). The CDR3 DNA follows: TGTGCCAGCAGCTTATTGGAGGAAGCCTACAATGAGCAGTTCTTC. Amino acid sequence: CASSLLEEAYNEQFF.

The V gene is TRBV20-1, the J gene TRBJ2-5; maybe TRBD1 (6 bases). V lost 7 bases and J lost 1, with 19 bases in between. Germline CDR1 and CDR2: DFQATT and SNEGSKA (reference sequence). This CDR3 comprises 15 residues. CDR3 coding DNA: TGCAGTGGGCAGGGGCGCGTGCAGGGCCAAGAGACCCAGTACTTC. It is translated as CSGQGRVQGQETQYF.

This clonotype has only one observation. The rearrangement uses TRBV20-1 and TRBJ2-5, with TRBD2 identical over 15 bases. With 6 bases clipped from V and 5 bases from J, the junction kept 10 bases outside the gene matches. The CDR3 covers 16 residues. The germline CDR1 and CDR2 sequences are DFQATT and SNEGSKA (reference sequence). CDR3 sequence reads: CSATGTSGRIGETQYF. CDR3 nucleotides: TGCAGTGCGACCGGGACTAGCGGGAGGATAGGGGAGACCCAGTACTTC.

This clonotype was picked up many times. The chain recombines TRBV24-1 with TRBJ2-7, with D uncertain. CDR3 length: 12 residues. V gave up 5 bases and J gave up 0 bases, with 4 bases separating them. Per the germline V gene, CDR1 is KGHDR and CDR2 is SFDVKD. The CDR3: CATSGDSYEQYF. CDR3 nucleotides: TGTGCCACCAGTGGAGACTCCTACGAGCAGTACTTC.

The chain employs TRBV30 and TRBJ2-1; 13 bases match TRBD2. Per the germline V gene, CDR1 is GTSNPN and CDR2 is SVGIG (reference sequence). V lost 4 bases to trimming and J lost 7 bases; unmatched junction nucleotides: 16. The CDR3 contains 18 residues. DNA of the CDR3: TGTGCCTGGATGGGTGAACTAGCGGGAGGGCCGTTTGAAAATGAGCAGTTCTTC. Translating it yields CAWMGELAGGPFENEQFF.

In its sample, this clonotype was seen a few times. The chain links TRBV5-1 to TRBJ1-1, with a tentative D call TRBD1 (5 bases). The CDR3 length is 16 residues. Looked up from germline, CDR1 is SGHRS and CDR2 is YFSETQ. Trimming took off 1 base at V and 3 bases at J, with 16 bases between the two ends. The CDR3 sequence: CASSLWPPTEDTEAFF. As DNA, the CDR3 is TGCGCCAGCAGCTTGTGGCCCCCGACAGAGGACACTGAAGCTTTCTTT.

The chain uses TRBV3-1 and TRBJ1-1, with a tentative D call TRBD1 (5 bases). CDR1 LGHDT and CDR2 YNNKEL come from the germline V gene (reference sequence). The CDR3 length is 13 residues. Trimming cost V 8 bases and J 0 bases, with 10 bases left between them. This CDR3 is CASGQQLNTEAFF. The CDR3 region has the DNA TGTGCCAGCGGACAACAGTTGAACACTGAAGCTTTCTTT. Using reference TRBV3-1 and TRBJ1-1 for the parts outside the CDR3, the full variable domain is DTAVSQTPKYLVTQMGNDKSIKCEQNLGHDTMYWYKQDSKKFLKIMFSYNNKELIINETVPNRFSPKSPDKAHLNLHINSLELGDSAVYFCASGQQLNTEAFFGQGTRLTVV.

There are a few counts of this clonotype. The V call is TRBV20-1, the J call TRBJ2-2, with TRBD2 matching over 8 bases. This CDR3 region has 14 residues. Trimming cost V 5 bases and J 2 bases; bases outside gene matches: 4. CDR1 is DFQATT, CDR2 SNEGSKA, per germline (reference sequence). The CDR3 is CSAQAGDNTGELFF. Here the CDR3 DNA reads TGCAGTGCTCAAGCGGGAGACAACACCGGGGAGCTGTTTTTT.

The chain joins TRBV2 to TRBJ2-5; 10 bases map to TRBD1. Germline lookup yields CDR1 SNHLY and CDR2 FYNNEI. CDR3 size: 16 residues. V was pared by 6 bases and J by 2 bases, with 9 bases of the junction left unmatched. In DNA form, the CDR3 reads TGTGCCAGCAGGGGACCGGGACAGGGGATACAAGAGACCCAGTACTTC. Translated: CASRGPGQGIQETQYF.

As regards this clonotype: A clone one base away is much larger, so this may be a read error. The chain is built from TRBV2 and TRBJ2-1; possibly TRBD1 for D (5 bases). This CDR3 has 12 amino acids. V was shortened by 4 bases and J by 16 bases, with 17 bases between the two germline ends. The V gene's germline CDR1 is SNHLY and CDR2 FYNNEI. The CDR3 sequence is CASSGQTLSSFF. The CDR3 nucleotides read TGTGCCAGCAGTGGACAGACGTTGAGCAGTTTCTTC.

This clonotype was counted ten times or more. The genes are TRBV20-1 and TRBJ2-3; D is unclear. From germline, CDR1 is DFQATT and CDR2 SNEGSKA (reference sequence). The CDR3 is made up of 12 amino acids. This CDR3 reads CSVWAGTDTQYF. DNA for the CDR3: TGCAGCGTTTGGGCTGGCACAGATACGCAGTATTTT.

Concerning this clonotype itself: A much more abundant neighbour one base away suggests this may be a read error. This chain uses TRBV12-3 or TRBV12-4 with TRBJ2-1; D is undetermined. V was trimmed by 1 base and J by 5 bases, leaving 9 bases between them. The CDR3 consists of 14 residues. The CDR3 here is CASSLVGHDNEQFF. The DNA for the CDR3 is TGTGCCAGCAGTTTAGTAGGCCACGACAATGAGCAGTTCTTC.

This clonotype was detected many times. The CDR3 spells CATHRDKPYEQYF. The CDR3 bases are TGTGCCACCCACCGGGACAAACCCTACGAGCAGTACTTC. V usage is TRBV2 and J usage is TRBJ2-7; tentatively, D is TRBD1 (6 bases). Germline V gene lookup returns CDR1 SNHLY and CDR2 FYNNEI. V lost 10 bases and J 2 bases, leaving 15 bases between the germline ends. The CDR3 runs to 13 residues. The full variable domain, rest sourced from reference TRBV2 and TRBJ2-7, is EPEVTQTPSHQVTQMGQEVILRCVPISNHLYFYWYRQILGQKVEFLVSFYNNEISEKSEIFDDQFSVERPDGSNFTLKIRSTKLEDSAMYFCATHRDKPYEQYFGPGTRLTVT.

V gene TRBV15 combines with J gene TRBJ2-5; D call uncertain. V lost 4 bases, J lost 0 bases, and 12 bases lay in between. This CDR3 has 15 amino acids. CDR1 is LNHNV, CDR2 YYDKDF, per germline (reference sequence). The CDR3 spells CATSMYSLYQETQYF. DNA of the CDR3: TGTGCCACCAGCATGTACTCACTGTACCAAGAGACCCAGTACTTC.

With respect to this clonotype: A clone one base away is much larger, so this may be a read error. The rearrangement uses TRBV29-1 and TRBJ1-1; D gene unclear. CDR1 is SQVTM, CDR2 ANQGSEA, per germline. This CDR3 has 14 amino acids. CDR3 residues: CSVEDGQVNAEAFF. The CDR3, as DNA: TGCAGCGTTGAAGATGGCCAGGTGAACGCTGAAGCTTTCTTT.

This clonotype was observed at least ten times. This chain connects TRBV11-1 to TRBJ1-2, with D unresolved. Germline CDR1 is SGHAT and CDR2 is FQDESV (reference sequence). V was trimmed by 1 base and J by 0 bases, leaving 9 bases between them. The CDR3 extends over 15 amino acids. The CDR3 DNA reads as TGTGCCAGCAGCTTAGTTGAGAACGCTAACTATGGCTACACCTTC. It is translated as CASSLVENANYGYTF.

The V gene is TRBV20-1, the J gene TRBJ1-6; possible D gene TRBD1, 6 bases. Trimming removed 5 bases from V and 1 base from J, with 15 bases in between. CDR1 is DFQATT and CDR2 is SNEGSKA in the germline V gene (reference sequence). CDR3 length: 16 amino acids. The CDR3 reads CSASEGVSSYNSPLHF. CDR3 DNA: TGCAGTGCTTCTGAGGGGGTCTCGTCCTATAATTCACCCCTCCACTTT.